The 27 T cell receptor beta chains in this list originate from one sample, sequenced in a study of OX40 agonist ivuxolimab in advanced cancers. Measured with immunoSEQ multiplex PCR; TCRdb has only the in-frame clones, and not every one. The table includes some 77,000 clones, around 85% detected once. The source was CD4+ or CD8+ T cells sorted from blood, collected in a trial of the OX40 agonist ivuxolimab. The receptors stem from an adult with an advanced solid tumor such as melanoma, head and neck, liver or kidney cancer.

This clone was found a few times. The gene calls are TRBV6-5 and TRBJ1-2; 7 bases are a match to TRBD1. The CDR3 extends over 16 amino acids. Germline V gives CDR1 MNHEY, CDR2 SVGAGI. V was clipped by 0 bases and J by 12 bases; unmatched bases: 16. In nucleotides, the CDR3 is TGTGCCAGCAGTTACTCCGGCGGGGCAGGGGGACGGTATGACACCTTC. This gives the protein CASSYSGGAGGRYDTF.

The V call is TRBV6-5, the J call TRBJ2-3, with D perhaps given as TRBD1 or TRBD2 (5 bases each). Deletions cut 6 bases from V and 4 bases from J, with 14 bases between. Germline V gives CDR1 MNHEY, CDR2 SVGAGI. The CDR3 consists of 14 residues. In nucleotides, the CDR3 is TGTGCCAGCAGGAGGGAAACAGGCGCAGATACGCAGTATTTT. Residues: CASRRETGADTQYF.

The CDR3 is CASSQDLVAGAYEQYF. In nucleotides, the CDR3 is TGCGCCAGCAGCCAAGATTTGGTAGCGGGAGCCTACGAGCAGTACTTC. The V gene is TRBV4-3, the J gene TRBJ2-7, with TRBD2 matching 9 bases. Germline loops: CDR1 LGHNA, CDR2 YSLEER. CDR3 length: 16 residues. J lost 2 bases, V lost 0 bases, and 5 bases had no gene match.

The chain links TRBV4-2 to TRBJ2-7; 7 nucleotides align to TRBD2. This CDR3 comprises 18 residues. Germline CDR1 LGHNA, CDR2 YNFKEQ. With 2 bases clipped from V and 3 bases from J, the junction kept 16 bases outside the gene matches. The CDR3 nucleotides read TGTGCCAGCAGCCAAACGGGGGGTGGGAGCGCGAAATACTACGAGCAGTACTTC. It translates to CASSQTGGGSAKYYEQYF.

The chain combines TRBV27 with TRBJ2-3; 7 bases are shared with TRBD1. The CDR3 sequence is 15 residues long. V lost 1 base to trimming and J lost 1 base; unmatched junction nucleotides: 2. The germline V gene has CDR1 MNHEY and CDR2 SMNVEV (reference sequence). As DNA, the CDR3 is TGTGCCAGCAGTTTATGGGGGACAGGCACAGATACGCAGTATTTT. Its protein is CASSLWGTGTDTQYF.

The V gene is TRBV5-5, the J gene TRBJ1-5, with TRBD1 identical over 7 bases. The J segment lost 2 bases and the V segment lost 4 bases, leaving 3 bases of the junction unmatched. Germline V CDR1 and CDR2: SGHKS, YYEKEE (reference sequence). This CDR3 spans 14 amino acids. CDR3 coding DNA: TGTGCCAGCAGCCTAACAGGGGGCAATCAGCCCCAGCATTTT. This sequence encodes CASSLTGGNQPQHF.

Here the CDR3 reads CASSAASGVGGNTIYF. The CDR3 bases are TGTGCCAGCAGCGCCGCCTCGGGGGTCGGTGGAAACACCATATATTTT. The V gene is TRBV9, the J gene TRBJ1-3; possibly TRBD1 for D (5 bases). V was cut by 3 bases and J by 3 bases, with 16 bases left in between. CDR1 is SGDLS and CDR2 is YYNGEE in the germline V gene. This CDR3 is 16 amino acids long.

In DNA, the CDR3 is TGTGCCAGCAAGGACAGCCGCTCTGGAAACACCATATATTTT. Its protein is CASKDSRSGNTIYF. The V gene is TRBV7-2, the J gene TRBJ1-3; D may be TRBD1 (6 bases). The CDR3 runs 14 residues. Germline CDR1 and CDR2: SGHTA and FQGNSA. V shed 7 bases and J shed 0 bases, with 10 bases lying between them.

This rearrangement joins TRBV7-9 to TRBJ1-2; 7 nucleotides line up with TRBD1. J lost 0 bases, V lost 1 base, and 5 bases had no gene match. The CDR3 sequence is 16 residues long. Looked up from germline, CDR1 is SEHNR and CDR2 is FQNEAQ (reference sequence). The CDR3 nucleotides read TGTGCCAGCAGCTTAGGGGACAGATGGTCTAACTATGGCTACACCTTC. Protein sequence: CASSLGDRWSNYGYTF.

J is TRBJ2-1 and V is TRBV5-1; 10 bases map to TRBD2. The CDR3 has 13 amino acids. Per germline, CDR1 SGHRS and CDR2 YFSETQ. The junction had 0 bases not matched to a gene; V was cut back by 1 base and J by 8 bases. CDR3 residues: CASSLLAGDEQFF. Here the CDR3 DNA reads TGCGCCAGCAGCTTGCTAGCGGGAGATGAGCAGTTCTTC.

The rearrangement links TRBV19 to TRBJ1-5, with D uncertain. V was cut by 3 bases and J by 6 bases, with 9 bases left in between. Germline V CDR1 and CDR2: LNHDA, SQIVND (reference sequence). The CDR3 sequence is 13 residues long. CDR3 sequence (DNA): TGTGCCAGTAGTATTCCCCCGGCTCAGCCCCAGCATTTT. It codes for CASSIPPAQPQHF.

The gene calls are TRBV5-6 and TRBJ2-5, with D perhaps matching TRBD2 (6 bases). The germline CDR1 and CDR2 sequences are SGHDT and YYEEEE. The V end lost 0 bases, the J end lost 4 bases, and 13 bases lay between the germline ends. The CDR3 runs 15 residues. DNA of the CDR3: TGTGCCAGCAGCTTGGCCCTAGGAGGGAGAGAGACCCAGTACTTC. This gives the protein CASSLALGGRETQYF.

V and J are TRBV11-2 and TRBJ2-7; TRBD2 matches at 10 bases. Trimming removed 5 bases from V and 8 bases from J; junction bases left unmatched: 12. The germline V gene encodes CDR1 SGHAT and CDR2 FQNNGV. CDR3 size: 15 residues. As DNA, the CDR3 is TGTGCCAGCAGCCCCTGGCTCCTAGCGGGAGATCAGCAGTACTTC. Translation gives CASSPWLLAGDQQYF.

The sample holds many counts of this clone. This chain uses TRBV7-9 with TRBJ1-2; D not certain. Germline values: CDR1 SEHNR, CDR2 FQNEAQ (reference sequence). Trimming shortened V by 3 bases and J by 2 bases, and 7 bases separated the two germline ends. This CDR3 region has 13 residues. The CDR3 is CASSLSSNYGYTF. In nucleotides, the CDR3 is TGTGCCAGCAGCTTGAGTTCAAACTATGGCTACACCTTC. Looking up the rest from reference TRBV7-9 and TRBJ1-2 gives the full variable domain: DTGVSQNPRHKITKRGQNVTFRCDPISEHNRLYWYRQTLGQGPEFLTYFQNEAQLEKSRLLSDRFSAERPKGSFSTLEIQRTEQGDSAMYLCASSLSSNYGYTFGSGTRLTVV.

The rearrangement uses TRBV30 and TRBJ1-5; possibly TRBD1 for D (6 bases). V lost 0 bases and J lost 1, with 7 bases in between. The V gene's germline CDR1 is GTSNPN and CDR2 SVGIG (reference sequence). This CDR3 comprises 14 residues. The chain's CDR3 is CAWSVGGSNQPQHF. The CDR3 coding sequence is TGTGCCTGGAGTGTAGGGGGGAGCAATCAGCCCCAGCATTTT.

V is TRBV19 and J is TRBJ2-3, with TRBD2 matching 9 bases. V was clipped by 6 bases and J by 8 bases; unmatched bases: 15. The germline V gene encodes CDR1 LNHDA and CDR2 SQIVND (reference sequence). The CDR3 runs 16 residues. CDR3 loop: CASRPRGSGSGVTQYF. CDR3 coding DNA: TGTGCCAGTAGACCCCGGGGTAGCGGGAGTGGAGTTACGCAGTATTTT.

This chain joins TRBV4-2 and TRBJ1-2; D unresolved. Germline assignment: CDR1 LGHNA and CDR2 YNFKEQ. This CDR3 is 16 amino acids long. The ends were cut back, 4 bases at V and 0 bases at J, with 15 bases in the middle. CDR3: CASSPLWPDSNYGYTF. The CDR3 DNA sequence: TGTGCCAGCAGCCCACTCTGGCCGGATTCTAACTATGGCTACACCTTC.

The gene calls are TRBV7-8 and TRBJ2-7; 11 nucleotides line up with TRBD1. This CDR3 is 14 amino acids long. Germline values: CDR1 SGHVS, CDR2 FQNEAQ. Trimming took 2 bases from V and 5 from J; bases not matched to a gene: 2. DNA for the CDR3: TGTGCCAGCAGCTTACGGACAGGGGGCGACGAGCAGTACTTC. It translates to CASSLRTGGDEQYF.

This clone appeared once. V usage is TRBV5-4 and J usage is TRBJ2-7; 7 bases agree with TRBD2. Germline CDR1 SGHNT, CDR2 YYREEE (reference sequence). There are 13 residues in the CDR3. Trimming removed 3 bases from V and 3 bases from J; junction bases left unmatched: 3. The CDR3 sequence: CASSSSGLYEQYF. CDR3 DNA: TGTGCCAGCAGCTCTAGCGGTCTCTACGAGCAGTACTTC.

J is TRBJ1-2 and V is TRBV30; unclear D gene. CDR3 length: 13 residues. V lost 3 bases, J lost 6 bases, and 14 bases lay in between. Germline V gene data show CDR1 as GTSNPN and CDR2 as SVGIG (reference sequence). The CDR3 sequence: CAWSHEGSHGYTF. The CDR3 DNA reads TGTGCCTGGAGCCACGAGGGTTCCCATGGCTACACCTTC.

This sequence joins TRBV19 and TRBJ1-2; TRBD1 is a possible D gene (5 bases). The length of the CDR3 is 14 residues. V was trimmed by 3 bases and J by 5 bases, leaving 13 bases between them. Germline values: CDR1 LNHDA, CDR2 SQIVND (reference sequence). The CDR3 bases are TGTGCCAGTAGTATTGTCGGGGGTTGGTATGGCTACACCTTC. Residues: CASSIVGGWYGYTF. The whole variable domain, remainder taken from reference TRBV19 and TRBJ1-2, is DGGITQSPKYLFRKEGQNVTLSCEQNLNHDAMYWYRQDPGQGLRLIYYSQIVNDFQKGDIAEGYSVSREKKESFPLTVTSAQKNPTAFYLCASSIVGGWYGYTFGSGTRLTVV.

The chain employs TRBV4-1 and TRBJ2-5, with TRBD2 identical over 8 bases. After removal of 0 bases from V and 2 bases from J, the junction contained 5 bases not matched to a gene. Germline lookup yields CDR1 MGHRA and CDR2 YSYEKL. This CDR3 contains 16 residues. In DNA form, the CDR3 reads TGCGCCAGCAGCCAAGAACGGGGGGGGGTACAAGAGACCCAGTACTTC. This codes for CASSQERGGVQETQYF.

The gene calls are TRBV11-2 and TRBJ2-1; 9 bases fit TRBD2. This CDR3 comprises 16 residues. J was trimmed by 4 bases and V by 0 bases; bases with no gene match: 4. Looked up from germline, CDR1 is SGHAT and CDR2 is FQNNGV. CDR3 residues: CASSLERLAGYNEQFF. The DNA of the CDR3 is TGTGCCAGCAGCTTAGAAAGGCTAGCGGGGTACAATGAGCAGTTCTTC.

This clone appeared a few times. V and J are TRBV10-3 and TRBJ2-5; D is possibly TRBD1 (5 bases). Germline CDR1 reads ENHRY; CDR2 reads SYGVKD. V gave up 3 bases and J gave up 3 bases, with 5 bases separating them. The CDR3 consists of 12 residues. The CDR3 DNA sequence: TGTGCCATCAGTGACAGGGAAGAGACCCAGTACTTC. This translates into CAISDREETQYF.

The rearrangement uses TRBV5-6 and TRBJ2-7, with D perhaps TRBD1 (5 bases). Deletions cut 0 bases from V and 3 bases from J, with 10 bases between. Germline CDR1 SGHDT, CDR2 YYEEEE. The CDR3 is 14 amino acids. CDR3 bases: TGTGCCAGCAGCTTGGTGGGTCAGGGCTACGAGCAGTACTTC. Its translation: CASSLVGQGYEQYF.

This chain links TRBV4-2 with TRBJ2-2; 10 nucleotides align to TRBD2. CDR1 and CDR2 (germline): LGHNA, YNFKEQ. V shed 4 bases and J 1 base; nucleotides not matched to a gene: 6. This CDR3 comprises 17 residues. The CDR3 loop reads CASSPGLASRNTGELFF. The CDR3, as DNA: TGTGCCAGCAGCCCGGGACTAGCGAGCCGGAACACCGGGGAGCTGTTTTTT.

This sequence joins TRBV21-1 and TRBJ1-1; the D segment call TRBD1 is taken from the table without a DNA check. TRBV21-1 is a pseudogene locus. The CDR3 length is 14 residues. The CDR3 region is CASSENYRATEAFF. The CDR3 coding sequence is TGTGCCAGCAGCGAGAATTACAGGGCCACTGAAGCTTTCTTT.